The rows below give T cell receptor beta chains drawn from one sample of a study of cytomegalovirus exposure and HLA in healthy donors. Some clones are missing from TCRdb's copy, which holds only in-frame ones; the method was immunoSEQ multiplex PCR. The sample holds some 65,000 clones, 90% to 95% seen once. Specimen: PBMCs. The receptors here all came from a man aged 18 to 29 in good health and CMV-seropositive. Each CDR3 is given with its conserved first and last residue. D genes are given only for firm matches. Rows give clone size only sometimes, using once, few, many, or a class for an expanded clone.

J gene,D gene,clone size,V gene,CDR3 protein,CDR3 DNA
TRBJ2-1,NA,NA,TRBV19,CASSIAGAGNEQFF,TGTGCCAGTAGTATAGCGGGAGCCGGCAATGAGCAGTTCTTC
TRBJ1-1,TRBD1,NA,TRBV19,CASTPITGVVSEAFF,TGTGCCAGTACCCCCATCACAGGGGTAGTATCTGAAGCTTTCTTT
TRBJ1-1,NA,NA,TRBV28,CASTGSTEAFF,TGTGCCAGCACCGGGAGCACTGAAGCTTTCTTT
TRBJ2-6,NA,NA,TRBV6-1,CASSAEGAGANVLTF,TGTGCCAGCAGTGCCGAAGGGGCTGGGGCCAACGTCCTGACTTTC
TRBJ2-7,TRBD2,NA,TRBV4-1,CASSQDRLAGGEQYF,TGCGCCAGCAGCCAAGATAGGCTAGCGGGAGGTGAGCAGTACTTC
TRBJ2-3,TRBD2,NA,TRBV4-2,CASSPSGGPSTDTQYF,TGTGCCAGCAGCCCGAGCGGGGGTCCTAGCACAGATACGCAGTATTTT
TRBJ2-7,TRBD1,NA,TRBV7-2,CASSQGAGGLTYEQYF,TGTGCCAGCAGTCAAGGGGCAGGGGGCCTAACCTACGAGCAGTACTTC
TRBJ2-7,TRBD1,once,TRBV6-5,CASSYSGQGAEEQYF,TGTGCCAGCAGTTACTCAGGACAGGGGGCGGAAGAGCAGTACTTC
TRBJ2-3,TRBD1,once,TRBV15,CATTRGRSTDTQYF,TGTGCCACCACCAGGGGGAGAAGCACAGATACGCAGTATTTT
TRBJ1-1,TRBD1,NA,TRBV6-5,CASSSRGPNTEAFF,TGTGCCAGCAGTTCTAGGGGGCCGAACACTGAAGCTTTCTTT
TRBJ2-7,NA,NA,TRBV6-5,CASSYEVGLGEQYF,TGTGCCAGCAGTTACGAGGTCGGATTGGGCGAGCAGTACTTC
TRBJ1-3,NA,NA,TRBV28,CASSHGGAGNTIYF,TGTGCCAGCAGTCACGGGGGGGCTGGAAACACCATATATTTT
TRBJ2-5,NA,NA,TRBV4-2,CASSRDRTQETQYF,TGTGCCAGCAGCCGCGACAGGACACAAGAGACCCAGTACTTC
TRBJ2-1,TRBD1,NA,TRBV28,CASSLLSRDRVEGEQFF,TGTGCCAGCAGTCTCTTATCCCGGGACAGGGTGGAAGGTGAGCAGTTCTTC
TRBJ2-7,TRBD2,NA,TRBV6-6,CASSYSFQRDYEQYF,TGTGCCAGCAGTTACTCTTTCCAGCGGGACTACGAGCAGTACTTC
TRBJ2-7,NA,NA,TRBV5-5,CASSFDVQGRSYEQYF,TGTGCCAGCAGCTTCGACGTACAGGGCAGGTCCTACGAGCAGTACTTC
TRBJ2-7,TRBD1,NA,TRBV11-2,CASSTRKTGESYEQYF,TGTGCCAGCAGCACCCGCAAGACAGGGGAGTCCTACGAGCAGTACTTC
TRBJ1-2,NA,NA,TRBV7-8,CASSLATGTNYGYTF,TGTGCCAGCAGCTTAGCAACCGGGACAAACTATGGCTACACCTTC
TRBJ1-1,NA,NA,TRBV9,CASSDRENEVMNTEAFF,TGTGCCAGCAGCGACAGGGAGAACGAAGTTATGAACACTGAAGCTTTCTTT
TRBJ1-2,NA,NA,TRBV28,CASTSGDGYTF,TGTGCCAGCACCTCGGGAGATGGCTACACCTTC
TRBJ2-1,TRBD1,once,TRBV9,CASSVDRGNMDEQFF,TGTGCCAGCAGCGTAGACAGGGGTAACATGGATGAGCAGTTCTTC
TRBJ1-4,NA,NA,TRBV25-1,CASSESRGLHEKLFF,TGTGCCAGCAGTGAATCACGGGGTTTGCATGAAAAACTGTTTTTT
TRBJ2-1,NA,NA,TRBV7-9,CASSSLEPGVQFF,TGTGCCAGCAGCTCATTGGAACCGGGAGTGCAGTTCTTC
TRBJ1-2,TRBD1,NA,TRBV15,CATSRGTGGMDYGYTF,TGTGCCACCAGCAGAGGGACAGGGGGTATGGACTATGGCTACACCTTC
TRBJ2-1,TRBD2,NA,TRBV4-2,CASSQDTSGGYNEQFF,TGTGCCAGCAGCCAAGATACTAGCGGGGGGTACAATGAGCAGTTCTTC
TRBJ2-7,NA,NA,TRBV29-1,CSVEERGRGPYEQYF,TGCAGCGTTGAAGAACGTGGCAGGGGCCCCTACGAGCAGTACTTC
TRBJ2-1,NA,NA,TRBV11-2,CASSRTSSGHEQFF,TGTGCCAGCAGCCGTACTTCAAGCGGGCACGAGCAGTTCTTC
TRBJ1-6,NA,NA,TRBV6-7,CASSYENSPLHF,TGTGCCAGCAGTTACGAGAATTCACCCCTCCACTTT
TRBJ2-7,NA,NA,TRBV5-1,CASSLLSSYEQYF,TGCGCCAGCAGCTTGTTGAGCTCCTACGAGCAGTACTTC
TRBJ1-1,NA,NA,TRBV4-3,CASSQEAKTEAFF,TGCGCCAGCAGCCAAGAGGCCAAGACTGAAGCTTTCTTT
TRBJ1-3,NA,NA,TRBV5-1,CASSLELGNTIYF,TGCGCCAGCAGCTTGGAACTTGGAAACACCATATATTTT
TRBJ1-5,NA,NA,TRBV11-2,CASSTGINQPQHF,TGTGCCAGCAGTACAGGGATCAATCAGCCCCAGCATTTT
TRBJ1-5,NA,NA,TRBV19,CASRGVGGQPQHF,TGTGCCAGTAGGGGGGTCGGGGGTCAGCCCCAGCATTTT
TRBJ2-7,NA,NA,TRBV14,CASSPQGYEQYF,TGTGCCAGCAGCCCACAGGGATACGAGCAGTACTTC
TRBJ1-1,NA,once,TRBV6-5,CASSYESEAFF,TGTGCCAGCAGTTACGAGTCTGAAGCTTTCTTT
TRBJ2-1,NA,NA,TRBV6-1,CAIYQGGSSYNEQFF,TGTGCCATCTATCAGGGGGGAAGCTCCTACAATGAGCAGTTCTTC
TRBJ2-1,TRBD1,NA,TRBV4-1,CASSKRQGAFNEQFF,TGCGCCAGCAGCAAACGACAGGGGGCATTCAATGAGCAGTTCTTC